Presented here are 24 T cell receptor beta chains from one specimen sequenced in a study of blood T cells in healthy people across ages. Next came a second PCR, run for about 6 to 12 cycles, which used a sample-barcoded 5' primer along with a J-beta primer mix. MiXCR, applied by TCRdb to the 5' RACE reads, yields one record per CDR3 protein. The sample includes fewer than 800,000 distinct CDR3 sequences, roughly 30% of them seen just once. The sample was blood. These receptors originate from a woman older than 75 in good health.

This clonotype came up many times. The chain carries TRBV10-3 and TRBJ1-6; 7 bases fit TRBD1. Germline CDR1 is ENHRY and CDR2 is SYGVKD. With 6 bases clipped from V and 7 bases from J, the junction kept 6 bases outside the gene matches. The CDR3 extends over 14 amino acids. CDR3 coding DNA: TGTGCCATCAGCACCGGGACAGAAAATTCACCCCTCCACTTT. This translates into CAISTGTENSPLHF.

This clonotype was recorded at least ten times. The rearrangement joins TRBV6-1 to TRBJ2-2; 7 nucleotides match TRBD2. The CDR3 spans 16 residues. With V trimmed by 10 bases and J by 4 bases, 15 bases remained unmatched. The germline V gene has CDR1 MNHNS and CDR2 SASEGT. This CDR3 reads CATCEDLGGITGELFF. The CDR3 DNA follows: TGTGCCACCTGTGAGGATTTGGGAGGGATCACCGGGGAGCTGTTTTTT.

This clonotype has a count of ten or more. The V and J genes are TRBV9 and TRBJ2-1, with a possible D match to TRBD2 (7 bases). This CDR3 has 13 residues. Trimming stripped 0 bases from V and 10 bases from J, with 11 bases between. The germline CDR1 and CDR2 sequences are SGDLS and YYNGEE. CDR3 nucleotides: TGTGCCAGCAGCGTAGTCGGGGGGCGGGAGCAGTTCTTC. It codes for CASSVVGGREQFF.

This clonotype was counted many times. V is TRBV2 and J is TRBJ1-2, with D maybe TRBD1 (5 bases). V lost 6 bases, J lost 8 bases, and 19 bases lay in between. The germline V gene encodes CDR1 SNHLY and CDR2 FYNNEI. The CDR3 length is 14 residues. DNA of the CDR3: TGTGCCAGCAGGCAATCGGGGGGGAGTGGGGGCTACACCTTC. Its translation is CASRQSGGSGGYTF.

Concerning this clonotype itself: A clone one base away is much larger, so this may be a read error. This sequence joins TRBV6-1 and TRBJ2-3; 9 bases are shared with TRBD2. The CDR3 covers 18 residues. The V gene's germline CDR1 is MNHNS and CDR2 SASEGT. V dropped 5 bases and J dropped 2; count of bases not matched to a gene: 14. Here the CDR3 reads CASSHGTALAGFTDTQYF. The CDR3 DNA reads TGTGCCAGCAGTCATGGGACCGCCCTAGCGGGGTTCACAGATACGCAGTATTTT.

The chain uses TRBV7-8 and TRBJ2-4, with TRBD2 as a possible D gene (6 bases). The DNA end favors TRBJ2-7, so the J call may be wrong. Looked up from germline, CDR1 is SGHVS and CDR2 is FQNEAQ. The CDR3 has 14 amino acids. The CDR3 DNA sequence: TGTGCCAGCAGCCGAGCCGGGACTCGTTACGAGCAGTACTTC. Translation gives CASSRAGTRYEQYF.

The chain uses TRBV3-1 and TRBJ1-2, with D possibly matching TRBD1 (5 bases). CDR3 size: 14 residues. V lost 1 base and J lost 2, with 8 bases in between. Germline V gene sequence: CDR1 LGHDT, CDR2 YNNKEL (reference sequence). CDR3 sequence (DNA): TGTGCCAGCAGCCAAGGGGGCCGGAACTATGGCTACACCTTC. Its translation is CASSQGGRNYGYTF. The variable domain in full, with the rest retrieved from reference TRBV3-1 and TRBJ1-2, is DTAVSQTPKYLVTQMGNDKSIKCEQNLGHDTMYWYKQDSKKFLKIMFSYNNKELIINETVPNRFSPKSPDKAHLNLHINSLELGDSAVYFCASSQGGRNYGYTFGSGTRLTVV.

As for this clonotype: A read error may be the cause here, since a much bigger clone is one base away. The rearrangement joins TRBV7-3 to TRBJ2-1; D possibly uses TRBD1 or TRBD2 (5 bases each). The germline gives CDR1 SGHTA, CDR2 FQGTGA. The CDR3 is 16 amino acids. The CDR3 DNA follows: TGTGCCAGCAGCCCCCCCGGGACGGCCTCCTACAATGGGCAGTTCTTC. Residues: CASSPPGTASYNGQFF.

This clonotype occurred many times. The chain couples TRBV7-9 to TRBJ2-7; 8 nucleotides match TRBD1. Germline-derived CDR1 and CDR2 are SEHNR and FQNEAQ (reference sequence). V lost 5 bases, J lost 7 bases, and 13 bases stayed unmatched. The CDR3 totals 15 residues. In nucleotides, the CDR3 is TGTGCCAGCAGCCCTAGTGGTCAGGGGGCGGGGGAGCAGTACTTC. This sequence encodes CASSPSGQGAGEQYF.

The V gene is TRBV15, the J gene TRBJ1-2; D gene ambiguous. Trimming cost V 6 bases and J 0 bases, with 8 bases left between them. Germline CDR1 LNHNV, CDR2 YYDKDF (reference sequence). The CDR3 runs 13 residues. CDR3 in DNA: TGTGCCACCAGACAACGGACTAACTATGGCTACACCTTC. Its translation is CATRQRTNYGYTF.

The chain is built from TRBV3-1 and TRBJ2-5; TRBD1 matches 9 bases. With V trimmed by 4 bases and J by 5 bases, 14 bases remained unmatched. Germline lookup yields CDR1 LGHDT and CDR2 YNNKEL (reference sequence). The CDR3 length is 17 residues. The CDR3 loop reads CASSLNTGGVSGETQYF. CDR3 DNA sequence: TGTGCCAGCAGCCTGAATACAGGGGGCGTATCGGGGGAGACCCAGTACTTC.

This clonotype was recorded many times. The CDR3 is CASSHSGKDNQPQHF. DNA for the CDR3: TGCGCCAGCAGCCACTCAGGAAAGGACAATCAGCCCCAGCATTTT. The chain recombines TRBV4-1 with TRBJ1-5; D call uncertain. CDR1 MGHRA and CDR2 YSYEKL come from the germline V gene. V lost 3 bases, J lost 3 bases, and 12 bases lay in between. There are 15 residues in the CDR3.

This chain links TRBV19 with TRBJ2-1; 10 nucleotides align to TRBD1. TRBJ2-7 matches the DNA end more closely, so the J call is doubtful. The CDR3 is 15 amino acids. Germline V lookup: CDR1 LNHDA, CDR2 SQIVND (reference sequence). The CDR3: CASSPGTGVYNEQYF. In nucleotides, the CDR3 is TGTGCCAGTAGCCCAGGGACAGGGGTATACAATGAGCAGTACTTC.

This clonotype came up many times. A much larger clone is a single base away; this may be a read error. This chain connects TRBV5-1 to TRBJ2-1, with D unclear. The better agreement between TRBJ2-7 and the DNA end casts doubt on the J call. The CDR3 has 15 amino acids. Germline V gene lookup returns CDR1 SGHRS and CDR2 YFSETQ. Written as DNA, the CDR3 is TGCGCCAGCAGCTTGAGACCATACTCCTACAATGAGCAGTACTTC. Protein product: CASSLRPYSYNEQYF.

At least ten counts were recorded for this clonotype. The genes are TRBV7-2 and TRBJ2-3; D possibly corresponds to TRBD2 (6 bases). The CDR3 spans 15 residues. The ends were cut back, 5 bases at V and 6 bases at J, with 18 bases in the middle. Germline CDR1 SGHTA, CDR2 FQGNSA. The CDR3 loop reads CASSQEGIREDTQYF. As DNA, the CDR3 is TGTGCCAGCAGCCAAGAGGGCATCCGGGAGGATACGCAGTATTTT. The whole variable domain, filled in from reference TRBV7-2 and TRBJ2-3, reads GAGVSQSPSNKVTEKGKDVELRCDPISGHTALYWYRQSLGQGLEFLIYFQGNSAPDKSGLPSDRFSAERTGGSVSTLTIQRTQQEDSAVYLCASSQEGIREDTQYFGPGTRLTVL.

About this clonotype: Just one base apart from a much larger clone, this may be a read error. The chain links TRBV4-3 to TRBJ2-7; the match to TRBD1 covers 11 bases. CDR1 and CDR2 (germline): LGHNA, YSLEER. Germline trimming cut 0 bases from V and 5 bases from J; bases unmatched to any gene: 9. The CDR3 runs to 17 residues. CDR3 nucleotide sequence: TGCGCCAGCAGCCAAGACGTCACAGCGGGACAGGGGGACGAGCAGTACTTC. Encoded protein: CASSQDVTAGQGDEQYF.

The CDR3 sequence: CASSEAPVGAFF. CDR3 DNA: TGTGCCAGCAGTGAAGCACCGGTGGGAGCTTTCTTT. V is TRBV2 and J is TRBJ1-1, with D uncertain. Germline CDR1 and CDR2: SNHLY and FYNNEI. The CDR3 covers 12 residues. Between the trimmed V and J ends, which lost 0 bases and 10 bases, there was a span of 9 bases.

This clonotype was counted ten times or more. In nucleotides, the CDR3 is TGTGCCAGCAGTACCGAATACAATCAGCCCCAGCATTTT. Translation: CASSTEYNQPQHF. This chain connects TRBV6-1 to TRBJ1-5; D call uncertain. Trimming stripped 5 bases from V and 3 bases from J, with 8 bases between. Germline CDR1 reads MNHNS; CDR2 reads SASEGT. The CDR3 totals 13 residues.

Turning to this clonotype: This clone may be a read error of a much larger clone one base away. The chain joins TRBV12-3 or TRBV12-4 to TRBJ2-1; D is possibly TRBD2 (6 bases). The V end was cut by 7 bases, the J end by 10 bases, with 17 bases between. The CDR3 has 13 amino acids. Here the CDR3 reads CASTGLIDYEQFF. Written as DNA, the CDR3 is TGTGCCAGCACGGGACTTATAGACTACGAGCAGTTCTTC.

Turning to this clonotype: A much larger clone differs by one base, so this may be a read error. This rearrangement joins TRBV19 to TRBJ2-1; 7 bases are a match to TRBD2. The J call is uncertain, as TRBJ2-7 better fits the DNA end. The CDR3 extends over 16 amino acids. CDR1 is LNHDA and CDR2 is SQIVND in the germline V gene (reference sequence). Written as DNA, the CDR3 is TGTGCCAGTAGTATAGGGGAGGGGAGCAGGTACAATGAGCAGTACTTC. It translates to CASSIGEGSRYNEQYF.

This sequence joins TRBV6-6 and TRBJ1-5; TRBD1 agrees at 7 bases. The ends lost 7 bases at V and 7 bases at J; junction bases unmatched: 7. Germline lookup yields CDR1 MNHNY and CDR2 SVGAGI (reference sequence). The CDR3 is 13 residues long. The CDR3 loop is CASINDRVQPQHF. The CDR3 coding sequence is TGTGCCAGCATAAACGACAGGGTCCAGCCCCAGCATTTT.

The genes are TRBV5-1 and TRBJ2-1; 16 nucleotides agree with TRBD2. This CDR3 spans 19 amino acids. Per germline, CDR1 SGHRS and CDR2 YFSETQ. With V trimmed by 4 bases and J by 3 bases, 10 bases remained unmatched. This CDR3 reads CASSPAGTSGGAGYNEQFF. The CDR3 DNA sequence: TGCGCCAGCAGCCCGGCCGGGACTAGCGGGGGGGCGGGCTACAATGAGCAGTTCTTC.

The chain has TRBV20-1 and TRBJ2-1, with 9 bases aligning to TRBD2. V shed 2 bases, J shed 11 bases, and the junction held 16 bases outside the gene matches. The CDR3 length is 16 residues. Germline V lookup: CDR1 DFQATT, CDR2 SNEGSKA (reference sequence). The CDR3 DNA follows: TGCAGTGCTAGACACAACGCGGGAGGGCCAAGGGCTAAGCAGTTCTTC. Translating gives CSARHNAGGPRAKQFF.

The sample holds many counts of this clonotype. V is TRBV7-8 and J is TRBJ2-5; the match to TRBD1 covers 7 bases. With V trimmed by 6 bases and J by 10 bases, 20 bases remained unmatched. The germline CDR1 and CDR2 sequences are SGHVS and FQNEAQ. This CDR3 comprises 16 residues. DNA of the CDR3: TGTGCCAGCAGGCGGAACCCCGGGACAGCCAGGAGCCACCAGTACTTC. It codes for CASRRNPGTARSHQYF.